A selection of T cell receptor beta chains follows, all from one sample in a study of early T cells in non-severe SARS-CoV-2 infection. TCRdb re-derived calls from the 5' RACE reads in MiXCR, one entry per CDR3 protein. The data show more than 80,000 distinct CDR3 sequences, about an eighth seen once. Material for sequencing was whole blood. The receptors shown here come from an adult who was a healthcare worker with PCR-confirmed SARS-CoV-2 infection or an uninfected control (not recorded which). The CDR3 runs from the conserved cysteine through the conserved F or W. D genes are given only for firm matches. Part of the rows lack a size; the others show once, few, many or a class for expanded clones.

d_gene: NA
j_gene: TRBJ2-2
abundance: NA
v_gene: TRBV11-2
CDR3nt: TGTGCCAGCAGCCCAAGAGCCGTGCGTAACGGGCGAAACGGGGAGCTGTTTTTT
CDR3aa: CASSPRAVRNGRNGELFF

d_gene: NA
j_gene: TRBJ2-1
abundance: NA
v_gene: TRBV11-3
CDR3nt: TGTGCCAGCAACCAAAGTGGAGGGTTAGGTCACTACAATGAGCAGTTCTTC
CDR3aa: CASNQSGGLGHYNEQFF

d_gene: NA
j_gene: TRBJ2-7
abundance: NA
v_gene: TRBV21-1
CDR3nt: TGTGCCAGCAGCAAAGGCAGGGGGCCCCCCTACGAGCAGTACTTC
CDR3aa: CASSKGRGPPYEQYF

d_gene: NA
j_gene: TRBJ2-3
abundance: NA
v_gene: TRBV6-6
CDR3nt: TGTGCCAGCAGGAACAGCGGTGCTAGCACAGATACGCAGTATTTT
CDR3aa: CASRNSGASTDTQYF

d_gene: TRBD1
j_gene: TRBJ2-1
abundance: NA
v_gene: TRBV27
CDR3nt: TGTGCCAGCAGCCCCTCCAGGGGGAGAGGTTACAATGAGCAGTTCTTC
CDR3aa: CASSPSRGRGYNEQFF

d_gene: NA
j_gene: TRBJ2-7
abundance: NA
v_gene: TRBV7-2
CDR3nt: TGTGCCAGCACCCCAGAGACTGGGACTCCGAGCTCCTACGAGCAGTACTTC
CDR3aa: CASTPETGTPSSYEQYF

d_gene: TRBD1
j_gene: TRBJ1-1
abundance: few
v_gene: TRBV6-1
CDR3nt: TGTGCCAGCTGGGACAGGGCAGGAGGGTCTGAAGCTTTCTTT
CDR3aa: CASWDRAGGSEAFF

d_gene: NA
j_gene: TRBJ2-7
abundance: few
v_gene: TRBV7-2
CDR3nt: TGTGCCAGCAGCTTAGTGGGAGCCACCTACGAGCAGTACTTC
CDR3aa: CASSLVGATYEQYF

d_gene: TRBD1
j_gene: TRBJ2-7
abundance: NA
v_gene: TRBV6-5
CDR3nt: TGTGCCAGCACCTCAGGGACAGGGGGGTATGAGTCCTACGAGCAGTACTTC
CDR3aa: CASTSGTGGYESYEQYF

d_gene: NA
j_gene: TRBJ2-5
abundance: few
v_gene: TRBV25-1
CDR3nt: TGTGCCAGCAGTGAATATGGGGGCAGACAAGAGACCCAGTACTTC
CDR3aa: CASSEYGGRQETQYF

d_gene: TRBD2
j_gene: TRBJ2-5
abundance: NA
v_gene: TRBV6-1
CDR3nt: TGTGCCAGCAGTCGGACTAGTGATGGGGAGACCCAGTACTTC
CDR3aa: CASSRTSDGETQYF

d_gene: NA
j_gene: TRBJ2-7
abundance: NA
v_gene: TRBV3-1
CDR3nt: TGTGCCAGCAGCCCCCGCCTAGCGCGGGAGCAGTACTTC
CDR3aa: CASSPRLAREQYF

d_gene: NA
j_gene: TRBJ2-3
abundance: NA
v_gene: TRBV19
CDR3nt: TGTGCCAGTAGTAAGGCCATCGGACTTTTACTGACAGATACGCAGTATTTT
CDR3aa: CASSKAIGLLLTDTQYF

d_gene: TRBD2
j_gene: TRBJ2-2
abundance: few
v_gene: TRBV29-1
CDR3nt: TGCAGCGTTGGGCTAGCGGAGGTCCCGAACACCGGGGAGCTGTTTTTT
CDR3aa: CSVGLAEVPNTGELFF

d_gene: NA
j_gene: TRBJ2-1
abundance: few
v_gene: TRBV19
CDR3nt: TGTGCCAGTAGTATGAGTAGGGGCGTCAATGAGCAGTTCTTC
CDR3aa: CASSMSRGVNEQFF

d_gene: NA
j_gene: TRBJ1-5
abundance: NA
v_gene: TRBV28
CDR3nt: TGTGCCAGCTCCCTTAGGGAAGATAGCAATCAGCCCCAGCATTTT
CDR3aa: CASSLREDSNQPQHF

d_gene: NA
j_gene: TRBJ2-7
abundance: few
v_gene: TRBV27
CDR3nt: TGTGCCAGCTCCTCGGGCTACGAGCAGTACTTC
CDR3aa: CASSSGYEQYF

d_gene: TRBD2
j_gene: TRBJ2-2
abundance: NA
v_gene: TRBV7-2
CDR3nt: TGTGCCAGCAGCTTAGGACTAGCGGGAGGCACGAACACCGGGGAGCTGTTTTTT
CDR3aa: CASSLGLAGGTNTGELFF

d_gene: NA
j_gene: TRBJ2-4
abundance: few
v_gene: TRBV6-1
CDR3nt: TGTGCCGCGAGGGACTCCCCGTTGCACATTCAGTACTTC
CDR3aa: CAARDSPLHIQYF

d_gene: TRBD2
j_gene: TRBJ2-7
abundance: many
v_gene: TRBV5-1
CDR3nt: TGCGCCAGCAGCTTGGCTGGCGGGAGAAGCTACGAGCAGTACTTC
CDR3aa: CASSLAGGRSYEQYF

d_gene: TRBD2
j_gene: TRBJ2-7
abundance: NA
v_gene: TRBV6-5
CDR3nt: TGTGCCAGCACCTCCCATTTGCGGGAGGGAGGGGAGCAGTACTTC
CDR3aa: CASTSHLREGGEQYF

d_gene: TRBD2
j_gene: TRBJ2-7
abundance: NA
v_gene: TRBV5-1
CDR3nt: TGCGCCAGCAGCGGCGGACTAGCGGGCGCCTACGAGCAGTACTTC
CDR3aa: CASSGGLAGAYEQYF

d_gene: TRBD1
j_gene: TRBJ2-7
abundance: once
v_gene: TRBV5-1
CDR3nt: TGCGCCAGCAGTCAAACCGGGACAGGGAGCGAGCAGTACTTC
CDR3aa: CASSQTGTGSEQYF

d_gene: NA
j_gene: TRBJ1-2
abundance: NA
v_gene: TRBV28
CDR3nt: TGTGCCAGCTGCCTTCGGGGCAGCGGCTACACCTTC
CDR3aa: CASCLRGSGYTF

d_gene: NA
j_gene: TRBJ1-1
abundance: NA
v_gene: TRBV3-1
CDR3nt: TGTGCCAGCAGCCAAGATTCGGAGGGGGTGAACACTGAAGCTTTCTTT
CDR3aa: CASSQDSEGVNTEAFF

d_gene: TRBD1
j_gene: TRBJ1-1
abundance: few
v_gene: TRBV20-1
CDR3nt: TGCAGTGCCCCATTGACAGGGAGCAGGATGAACACTGAAGCTTTCTTT
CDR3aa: CSAPLTGSRMNTEAFF

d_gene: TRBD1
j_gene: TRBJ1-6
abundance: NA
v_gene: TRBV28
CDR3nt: TGTGCCAGCAGGCCATGGACAGGGGTGGATTCACCCCTCCACTTT
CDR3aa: CASRPWTGVDSPLHF

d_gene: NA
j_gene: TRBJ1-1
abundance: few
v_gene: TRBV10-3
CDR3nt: TGTGCCATCATGGGAAGTGGGGGCGCGGGCACTGAAGCTTTCTTT
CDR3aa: CAIMGSGGAGTEAFF

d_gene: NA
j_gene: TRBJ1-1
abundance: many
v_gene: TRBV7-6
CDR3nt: TGTGCCAGCAGCTCAGGGGCTGAAGCTTTCTTT
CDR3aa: CASSSGAEAFF

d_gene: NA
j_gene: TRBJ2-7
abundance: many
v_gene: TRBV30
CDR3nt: TGTGCCTGGAGTCCTACGAGCTACGAGCAGTACTTC
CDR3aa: CAWSPTSYEQYF

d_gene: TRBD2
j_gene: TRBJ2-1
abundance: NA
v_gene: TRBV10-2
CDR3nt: TGCGCCAACAGTGAATACAGCGGGGCCGACAATGAGCAGTTCTTC
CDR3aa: CANSEYSGADNEQFF

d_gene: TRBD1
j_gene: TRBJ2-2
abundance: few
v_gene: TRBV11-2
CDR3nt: TGTGCCAGCAGCTTAGTCCTACAGGGGAGGAACACCGGGGAGCTGTTTTTT
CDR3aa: CASSLVLQGRNTGELFF

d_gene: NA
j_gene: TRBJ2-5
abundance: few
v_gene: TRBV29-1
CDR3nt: TGCAGCGCTTTCCAAGAGACCCAGTACTTC
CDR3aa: CSAFQETQYF

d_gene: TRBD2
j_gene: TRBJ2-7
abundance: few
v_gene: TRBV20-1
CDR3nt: TGCAGTGCTAGGCGTATCCAAGCGGGAGAATTCTACGAGCAGTACTTC
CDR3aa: CSARRIQAGEFYEQYF

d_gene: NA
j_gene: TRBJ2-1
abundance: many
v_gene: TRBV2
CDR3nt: TGTGCCAGCAGTGGCGACAGCTACAATGAGCAGTTCTTC
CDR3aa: CASSGDSYNEQFF

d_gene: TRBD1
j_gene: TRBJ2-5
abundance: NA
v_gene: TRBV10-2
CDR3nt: TGCGCCAGCAAACCCGACAGGGTGCAAGAGACCCAGTACTTC
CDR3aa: CASKPDRVQETQYF

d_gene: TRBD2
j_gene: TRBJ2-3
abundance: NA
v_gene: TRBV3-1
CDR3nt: TGTGCCAGCAGCTCGAATGGGGGACTACAGACAGATACGCAGTATTTT
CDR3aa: CASSSNGGLQTDTQYF

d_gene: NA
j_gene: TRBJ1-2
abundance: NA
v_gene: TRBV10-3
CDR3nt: TGTGCCATCAACCAGACGCCTAAGCAGGGCTACACCTTC
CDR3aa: CAINQTPKQGYTF

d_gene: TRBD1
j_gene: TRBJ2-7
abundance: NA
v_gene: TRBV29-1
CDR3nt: TGCAGCGCACGGGACAGCGCCTACGAGCAGTACTTC
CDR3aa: CSARDSAYEQYF

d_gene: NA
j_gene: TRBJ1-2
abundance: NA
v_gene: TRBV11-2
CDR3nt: TGTGCCAGCAGCTTATCTCCGAGGGGTTCTAAAGGCTACACCTTC
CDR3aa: CASSLSPRGSKGYTF

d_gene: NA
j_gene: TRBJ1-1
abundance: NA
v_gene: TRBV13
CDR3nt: TGTGCCAGCAGCTTGGACACTGAAGCTTTCTTT
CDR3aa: CASSLDTEAFF

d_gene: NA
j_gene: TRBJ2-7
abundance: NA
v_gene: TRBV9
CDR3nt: TGTGCCAGCAGCGTAGGGATGGGGAGCTCCTACGAGCAGTACTTC
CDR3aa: CASSVGMGSSYEQYF

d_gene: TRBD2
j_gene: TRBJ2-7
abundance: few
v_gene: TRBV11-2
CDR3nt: TGTGCCAGCAGCTTAGGAGCGGGAGGGCCTAGCGAGCAGTACTTC
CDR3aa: CASSLGAGGPSEQYF

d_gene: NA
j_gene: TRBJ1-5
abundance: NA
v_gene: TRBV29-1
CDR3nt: TGCAGCGTTAGCCGAGGTCAGGATCTGGGCCAGCCCCAGCATTTT
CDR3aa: CSVSRGQDLGQPQHF

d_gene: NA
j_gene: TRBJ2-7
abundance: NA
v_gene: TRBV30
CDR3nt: TGTGCCTGGAGTGTACTAAACGCCTACGAGCAGTACTTC
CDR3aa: CAWSVLNAYEQYF

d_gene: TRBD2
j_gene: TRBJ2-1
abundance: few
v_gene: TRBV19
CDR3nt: TGTGCCAGTAGTTTCGGACTAGCGGGTAGCAATGAGCAGTTCTTC
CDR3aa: CASSFGLAGSNEQFF

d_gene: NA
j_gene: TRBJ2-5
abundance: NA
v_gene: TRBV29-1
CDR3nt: TGCAGCGTTGGTTCCTCCCGTGGGGAGACCCAGTACTTC
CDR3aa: CSVGSSRGETQYF

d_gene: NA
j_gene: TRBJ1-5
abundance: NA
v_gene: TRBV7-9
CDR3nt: TGTGCCAGCAGTTCGCCCAGATCCAATCAGCCCCAGCATTTT
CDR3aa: CASSSPRSNQPQHF

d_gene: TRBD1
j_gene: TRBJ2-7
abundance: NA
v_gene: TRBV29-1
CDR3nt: TGCAGCGGATTAACAGGGACAGGGGGTTACGAGCAGTACTTC
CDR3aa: CSGLTGTGGYEQYF

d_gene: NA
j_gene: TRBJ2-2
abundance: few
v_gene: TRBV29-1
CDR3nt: TGCAGCGTTGAAGCCACTCAGGGACCCGGGGAGCTGTTTTTT
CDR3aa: CSVEATQGPGELFF

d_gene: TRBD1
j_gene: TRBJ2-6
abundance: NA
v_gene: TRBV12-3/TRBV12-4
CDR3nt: TGTGCCAGCAGTTTAGGACAGGGAAACTCTGGGGCCAACGTCCTGACTTTC
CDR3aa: CASSLGQGNSGANVLTF

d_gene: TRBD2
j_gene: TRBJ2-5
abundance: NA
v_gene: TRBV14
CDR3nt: TGTGCCAGCAGCCGGATGGCGGGGGTTACCCAGTACTTC
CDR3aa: CASSRMAGVTQYF

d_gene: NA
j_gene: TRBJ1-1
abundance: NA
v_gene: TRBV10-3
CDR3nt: TGTGCCATCAGTGACGGGACTGAAGCTTTCTTT
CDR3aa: CAISDGTEAFF

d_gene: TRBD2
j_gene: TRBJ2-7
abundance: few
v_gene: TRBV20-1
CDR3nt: TGCAGTGCTAGACCGGCAACTAGCGGGAGTCCCGAGCAGTACTTC
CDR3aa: CSARPATSGSPEQYF

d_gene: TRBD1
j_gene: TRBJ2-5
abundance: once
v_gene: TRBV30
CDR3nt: TGTGCCTGGAGTCGGGACAGCCAAGAGACCCAGTACTTC
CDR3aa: CAWSRDSQETQYF